Sequencing of this T cell receptor (beta chain) was carried out in a study of human T cells and chemical hapten exposure. TCRdb called the RACE reads again in MiXCR, with one record for every CDR3 protein. The repertoire holds roughly 64,000 distinct CDR3 sequences, 9.5% to 11% seen once, with roughly 2.3% in the top ten. Time point specified: patch test 3, about 24 weeks after DPC sensitization. Stated treatment: therapeutic diphenylcyclopropenone sensitization with weekly scalp DPC. The V gene lost 5 bases and the J gene lost 8 bases, with 11 bases spanning the gap. The CDR3 runs 11 residues. Germline CDR1 DFQATT, CDR2 SNEGSKA (reference sequence).

The chain uses TRBV20-1 and TRBJ2-3; D unclear. The TCR originated in a woman in her twenties or thirties with alopecia areata. Some clones in this sample may be carry-over from other donors' samples. The sequencing here drew on whole blood, taken in connection with sensitization to the hapten diphenylcyclopropenone (DPC). For the CDR3, the DNA is TGCAGTGCTGATCACTGGGGTACGCAGTATTTT. Amino acid sequence: CSADHWGTQYF.